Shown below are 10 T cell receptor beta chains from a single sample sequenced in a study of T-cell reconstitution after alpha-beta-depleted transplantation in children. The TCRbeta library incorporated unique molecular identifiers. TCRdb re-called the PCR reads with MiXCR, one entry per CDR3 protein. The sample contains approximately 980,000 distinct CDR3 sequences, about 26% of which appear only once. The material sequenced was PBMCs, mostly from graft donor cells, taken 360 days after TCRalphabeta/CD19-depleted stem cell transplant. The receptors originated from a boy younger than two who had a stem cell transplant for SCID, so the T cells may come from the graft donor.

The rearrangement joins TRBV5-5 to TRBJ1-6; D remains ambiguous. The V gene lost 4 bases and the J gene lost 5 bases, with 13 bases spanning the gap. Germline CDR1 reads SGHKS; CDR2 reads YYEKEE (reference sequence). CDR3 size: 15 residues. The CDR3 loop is CASSIGISNNSPLHF. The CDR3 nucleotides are TGTGCCAGCAGCATCGGAATTTCGAATAATTCACCCCTCCACTTT. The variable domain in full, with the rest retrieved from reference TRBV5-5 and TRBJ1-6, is DAGVTQSPTHLIKTRGQQVTLRCSPISGHKSVSWYQQVLGQGPQFIFQYYEKEERGRGNFPDRFSARQFPNYSSELNVNALLLGDSALYLCASSIGISNNSPLHFGNGTRLTVT.

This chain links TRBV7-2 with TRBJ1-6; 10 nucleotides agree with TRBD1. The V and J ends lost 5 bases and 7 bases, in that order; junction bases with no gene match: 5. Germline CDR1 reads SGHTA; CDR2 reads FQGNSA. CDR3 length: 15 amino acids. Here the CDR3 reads CASSIDRGRNSPLHF. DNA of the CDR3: TGTGCCAGCAGCATAGACAGGGGGCGAAATTCACCCCTCCACTTT.

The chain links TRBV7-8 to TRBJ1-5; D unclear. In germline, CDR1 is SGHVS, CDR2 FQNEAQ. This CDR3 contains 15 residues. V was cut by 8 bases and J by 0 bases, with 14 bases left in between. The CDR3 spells CASDQNTISNQPQHF. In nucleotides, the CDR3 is TGTGCCAGCGACCAAAACACGATTAGCAATCAGCCCCAGCATTTT.

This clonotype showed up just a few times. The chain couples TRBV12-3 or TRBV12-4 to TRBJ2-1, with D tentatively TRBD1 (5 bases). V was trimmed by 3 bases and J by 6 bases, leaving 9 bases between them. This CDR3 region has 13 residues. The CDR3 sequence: CASSFPQGNEQFF. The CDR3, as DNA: TGTGCCAGCAGTTTTCCGCAGGGCAATGAGCAGTTCTTC.

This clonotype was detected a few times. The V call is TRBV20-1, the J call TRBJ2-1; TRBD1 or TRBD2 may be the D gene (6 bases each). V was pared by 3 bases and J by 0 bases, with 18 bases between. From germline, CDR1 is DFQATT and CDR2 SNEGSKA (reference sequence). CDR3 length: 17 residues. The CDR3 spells CSASLSTRGLSYNEQFF. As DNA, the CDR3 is TGCAGTGCTAGCCTATCAACCCGGGGGCTCTCCTACAATGAGCAGTTCTTC.

The CDR3, as DNA: TGTGCCAGCAGATGGGGGACGCAGGGGGAGCAGTACTTC. It translates to CASRWGTQGEQYF. The V and J genes are TRBV6-6 and TRBJ2-7; TRBD1 is a possible D gene (6 bases). CDR1 is MNHNY and CDR2 is SVGAGI in the germline V gene (reference sequence). The V and J ends lost 6 bases and 7 bases respectively, with 16 bases between them. CDR3 size: 13 residues.

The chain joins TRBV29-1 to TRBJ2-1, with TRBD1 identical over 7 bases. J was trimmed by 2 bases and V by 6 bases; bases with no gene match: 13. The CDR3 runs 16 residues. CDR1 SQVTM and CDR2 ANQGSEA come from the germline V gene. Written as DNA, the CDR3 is TGCAGCGTCGGAATTATACCGGGACAGACCTACAATGAGCAGTTCTTC. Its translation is CSVGIIPGQTYNEQFF.

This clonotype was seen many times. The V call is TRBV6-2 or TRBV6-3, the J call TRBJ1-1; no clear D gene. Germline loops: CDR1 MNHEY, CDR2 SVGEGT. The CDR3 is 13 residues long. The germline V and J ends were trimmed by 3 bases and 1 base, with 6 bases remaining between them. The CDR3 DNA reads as TGTGCCAGCAGTTATCGTCAGAACACTGAAGCTTTCTTT. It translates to CASSYRQNTEAFF.

CDR3 protein: CASSLSSGADTQYF. In DNA, the CDR3 is TGTGCCAGCAGTTTATCTAGCGGGGCAGATACGCAGTATTTT. The J gene is TRBJ2-3, the V gene TRBV12-3 or TRBV12-4; 9 bases map to TRBD2. The CDR3 runs 14 residues. With V trimmed by 2 bases and J by 4 bases, 1 base remained unmatched.

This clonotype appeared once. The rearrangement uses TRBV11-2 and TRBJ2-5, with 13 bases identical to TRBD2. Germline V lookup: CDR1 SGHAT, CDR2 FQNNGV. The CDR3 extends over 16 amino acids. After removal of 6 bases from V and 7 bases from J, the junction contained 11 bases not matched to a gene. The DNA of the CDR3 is TGTGCCAGCAGGGAACCGGGACTAGCGGGGATCACGACCCAGTACTTC. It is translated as CASREPGLAGITTQYF.